This TCR beta chain was identified during a study of identical twins. Germline CDR1 SGHVS, CDR2 FQNEAQ. The CDR3 loop spans 15 amino acids. Trimming left V 11 bases short and J 4 bases short, with 20 bases between. Template switching, a step in the protocol, added a universal primer site, and cDNA carried unique molecular identifiers. One entry per CDR3 protein, called by TCRdb with MiXCR from the 5' RACE reads. The table shows approximately 550,000 distinct CDR3 sequences, with around 20% occurring only once. Study findings and constraints: The study found that models underestimated out-of-frame TCR alpha sharing in monozygotic twins.

About this clonotype: What it recognizes is unknown.

This sample also belongs to another study, concerning yellow fever vaccine responses in identical twins.

The source of this sequence is a young woman in good health. Sequenced: CD4+ T cells sorted from blood. The chain recombines TRBV7-8 with TRBJ2-2; D perhaps matches TRBD2 (7 bases). The CDR3 region is CAGAVRGGRTGELFF. CDR3 bases: TGTGCCGGCGCCGTAAGGGGGGGGCGCACCGGGGAGCTGTTTTTT.